This TCR beta chain was observed in a study of shared clonotypes between healthy human individuals (dated by TCRdb to 2020 to 2022). Describing the broader study: A few men and a couple of women, aged 18 to 49 years, made up the cohort. For each donor, CD4 naive and CD4 memory were each run on three plates, CD8 naive on two plates, and CD8 memory on one plate. Blood TCR repertoires of four to six healthy adults were deeply sequenced to estimate repertoire size and the extent of clonotype sharing between individuals. To increase sequencing depth and limit assay-specific biases, different laboratories used diverse techniques to prepare libraries and sequence TCR repertoires. Per donor, leukapheresis produced somewhere between about 0.9 and 9 billion PBMCs.

Turning to this clone: What antigen it recognizes has not been identified. The input lacks base qualities; no much larger clone sits a single base away.

TCR CDR3 regions were amplified from genomic DNA by multiplex PCR using the deep immunoSEQ assay. Genomic DNA extracted from each cell subset was distributed evenly over all wells of several immunoSEQ 96-well plates, and each plate served as one replicate. For sorted subsets, each replicate PCR was loaded with about 0.2 ug genomic DNA, equivalent to 30,000 or so T cell genomes. The purified libraries were quantified using a Qubit 3.0 fluorometer, sized with a Bioanalyzer 2100, and then quantified again using the KAPA Library Quantification kit. Every immunoSEQ 96-well plate was sequenced on a dedicated single-read 150-cycle Illumina NextSeq 550 flow cell. Per the original workflow: Because only junctional sequences without quality scores were contained in the immunoSEQ output, filtering matching that applied to full-length reads could not be performed. Sequences were annotated with PyIR, a Python wrapper for IgBLAST v1.9, using IMGT germline references to assign V/J genes and CDR3. Reads were removed for weak V/J assignments (E-value above 1e-6), missing CDR3, stop codons, out-of-frame junctions, or ambiguous translated residues. V3J clonotypes were defined as sequences sharing the same inferred V gene, J gene, and CDR3 amino acid sequence. Percentage overlap between repertoires was computed as shared unique clonotypes divided by the size of the smaller repertoire. RTK rarefaction, the Chao1 estimator, and Recon v2.1 estimates of unobserved clonotypes were used to assess repertoire richness. Generation probabilities for all TCRbeta clonotypes obtained by the gDNA method from several donors were computed using OLGA. The source is immuneACCESS, and TCRdb retained only in-frame sequences with V and J called. Part of the clones is not carried over; for the studies checked, unresolved V genes explain less than half of this, and the remainder is unexplained. V, J and clone size are those of that table, while D and trimming were read from the DNA. This sample lists over a million clones; 60% to 80% were detected once. The ten most abundant clones make up roughly 1.5% of the sample.

The paper's findings and limits, for the study overall: Only blood was sampled, and tissue TCR repertoires likely differ from those in blood. Compared with non-shared clonotypes, clonotypes shared by all four sorted-subset donors had higher generation probabilities. Rarefaction of sorted-subset datasets indicated incomplete sequencing despite the large sequencing depth. Naive subsets generally had larger estimated clonotype richness than memory subsets. Pairwise subsampling led to the expectation that sequencing depth would affect the degree of clonotype sharing among donors. Across four donors, 4.5% to 6.5% of naive CD4, 3.5% of naive CD8, 2% to 2.5% of memory CD4, and approximately 0.4% of memory CD8 clonotypes were shared. Because the study included a small number of donors, the genetic and exposure-history diversity represented was limited.

Donors were healthy HIV-negative adults with no recently reported acute infections or vaccinations. Every donor was a Caucasian adult living in Nashville, Tennessee, USA. Magnetic negative selection was used to enrich CD4+ T cells, after which naive cells were positively selected on CD45RA and the negative fraction became the memory subset. Blood was obtained by leukapheresis, after which PBMCs were separated by Ficoll-Histopaque density gradient centrifugation and cryopreserved in liquid nitrogen vapor phase. Analytical flow cytometry was used to check the purity and quantity of every magnetically sorted T cell population. From each sorted fraction, genomic DNA was isolated and quantified by UV absorbance on a Nanodrop 2000c. The germline V gene gives CDR1 as MGHRA and CDR2 as YSYEKL. Here V drops 6 bases and J drops 3 bases, and the junction holds 10 bases not matched to any gene. Inclusive of the bounding cysteine and phenylalanine, the CDR3 is 17 residues long. Only the CDR3 region is kept as DNA, spanning 51 bases read in frame from base 1.

This TCR came from a man between 18 and 29 years old in good health. Sample: memory CD4+ T cells sorted from blood. The label giving this sample's cell subset or site can be read as: CD45RA-negative fraction. The receptor chain draws on TRBV4-1 and TRBJ2-7; TRBD2 agrees with 14 junctional bases. The CDR3 is CASSPGPGTSGSYEQYF. In nucleotide form, the sequence is TGCGCCAGCAGTCCCGGCCCAGGGACTAGCGGGAGCTACGAGCAGTACTTC.